This passage covers 6 T cell receptor beta chains from one sample sequenced in a study of cytomegalovirus exposure and HLA in healthy donors. Assay used: immunoSEQ multiplex PCR; TCRdb lists only in-frame clones, some missing. The sample holds about 360,000 clones, 75% to 90% seen once. The sample consisted of PBMCs. Receptors originate from a young woman in good health and CMV-seronegative.

The CDR3 DNA sequence: TGTGCCAGCAGCGGGACAGGGGTAGAGCCCCAGCATTTT. Translated, it gives CASSGTGVEPQHF. The chain combines TRBV2 with TRBJ1-5, with 10 bases that match TRBD1. Germline loops: CDR1 SNHLY, CDR2 FYNNEI. Unmatched junction bases numbered 4, after V lost 6 bases and J lost 8 bases. The CDR3 covers 13 residues. Combining the CDR3 with reference TRBV2 and TRBJ1-5 gives the whole variable domain EPEVTQTPSHQVTQMGQEVILRCVPISNHLYFYWYRQILGQKVEFLVSFYNNEISEKSEIFDDQFSVERPDGSNFTLKIRSTKLEDSAMYFCASSGTGVEPQHFGDGTRLSIL.

The chain combines TRBV9 with TRBJ2-1, with 8 bases identical to TRBD2. After removal of 5 bases from V and 8 bases from J, the junction contained 12 bases not matched to a gene. CDR1 is SGDLS and CDR2 is YYNGEE in the germline V gene. CDR3 length equals 15 residues. The CDR3 coding sequence is TGTGCCAGCAGTGTTAGCGGGACCAGGTCCGATGAGCAGTTCTTC. Residues: CASSVSGTRSDEQFF.

In this sample, this clone turned up a few times. This chain joins TRBV5-1 and TRBJ1-2; TRBD1 is a possible D gene (6 bases). CDR3 size: 13 residues. The V gene's germline CDR1 is SGHRS and CDR2 YFSETQ. The V end was cut by 1 base, the J end by 6 bases, with 10 bases between. CDR3 protein: CASSLNSGDGYTF. The CDR3 coding sequence is TGCGCCAGCAGCTTGAACTCAGGGGATGGCTACACCTTC.

This chain links TRBV6-6 with TRBJ2-7; 8 nucleotides align to TRBD2. J was trimmed by 5 bases and V by 2 bases; bases with no gene match: 8. This CDR3 contains 15 residues. Germline CDR1 is MNHNY and CDR2 is SVGAGI (reference sequence). In DNA form, the CDR3 reads TGTGCCAGCAGTTACGACCGGGGGGGCGTCGACGAGCAGTACTTC. Translating gives CASSYDRGGVDEQYF.

The genes are TRBV6-1 and TRBJ2-4; 7 bases map to TRBD2. J gave up 7 bases and V 7 bases, and 7 bases lay outside the gene matches. The germline CDR1 and CDR2 sequences are MNHNS and SASEGT. The CDR3 totals 13 residues. The CDR3 region is CASKAGVGNIQYF. The CDR3 DNA follows: TGTGCCAGCAAGGCGGGAGTTGGGAACATTCAGTACTTC.

The rearrangement joins TRBV5-1 to TRBJ2-1, with 9 nucleotides matching TRBD1. The germline gives CDR1 SGHRS, CDR2 YFSETQ. V shed 0 bases and J 4 bases; nucleotides not matched to a gene: 5. The CDR3 has 16 residues. In DNA, the CDR3 is TGCGCCAGCAGCTTGGACCCGGGACAGGGATACAATGAGCAGTTCTTC. Protein: CASSLDPGQGYNEQFF. Drawing the rest from reference TRBV5-1 and TRBJ2-1, the complete variable domain is KAGVTQTPRYLIKTRGQQVTLSCSPISGHRSVSWYQQTPGQGLQFLFEYFSETQRNKGNFPGRFSGRQFSNSRSEMNVSTLELGDSALYLCASSLDPGQGYNEQFFGPGTRLTVL.